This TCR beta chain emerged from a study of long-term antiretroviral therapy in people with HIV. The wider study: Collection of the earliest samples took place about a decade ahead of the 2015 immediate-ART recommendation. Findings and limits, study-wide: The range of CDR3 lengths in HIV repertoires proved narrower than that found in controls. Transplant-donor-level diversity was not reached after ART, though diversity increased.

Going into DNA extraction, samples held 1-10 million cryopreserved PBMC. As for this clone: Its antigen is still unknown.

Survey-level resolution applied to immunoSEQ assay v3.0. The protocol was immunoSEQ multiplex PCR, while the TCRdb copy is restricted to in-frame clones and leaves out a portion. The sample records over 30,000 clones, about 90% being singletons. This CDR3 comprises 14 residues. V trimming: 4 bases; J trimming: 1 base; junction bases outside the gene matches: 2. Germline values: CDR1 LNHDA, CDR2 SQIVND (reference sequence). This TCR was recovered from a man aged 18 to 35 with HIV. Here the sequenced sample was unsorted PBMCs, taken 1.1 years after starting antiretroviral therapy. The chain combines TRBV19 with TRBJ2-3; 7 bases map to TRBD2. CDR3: CASSNGGGTDTQYF. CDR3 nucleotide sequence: TGTGCCAGTAGTAATGGGGGGGGCACAGATACGCAGTATTTT.